The T cell receptor (beta chain) under discussion was sequenced for a study of spatial heterogeneity in lung cancer. TCRdb re-called the 5' RACE reads through MiXCR, storing one row per CDR3 protein. The table has more than 60,000 distinct CDR3 sequences, about 8% seen once. A note on this clonotype: Antigen specificity is unknown.

Study outcomes and limitations: At resection, ubiquitous expanded tumor TCRs appeared in blood more than at follow-up.

The CDR3 contains 15 residues. Germline CDR1 reads SGHNT; CDR2 reads YYREEE (reference sequence). Trimming took off 4 bases at V and 0 bases at J, with 10 bases between the two ends. Time point meaning: sample taken at primary tumor resection. The donors, 70 or so patients with untreated early-stage non-small cell lung cancer, provided the samples. The chain employs TRBV5-4 and TRBJ1-4; no definite D call. The clonotype was recovered from a male donor with early-stage non-small cell lung cancer. This specimen was PBMCs, taken at surgery. The CDR3 bases are TGTGCCAGCAGCGCCGAGAGGGCAACTAATGAAAAACTGTTTTTT. Translating gives CASSAERATNEKLFF.